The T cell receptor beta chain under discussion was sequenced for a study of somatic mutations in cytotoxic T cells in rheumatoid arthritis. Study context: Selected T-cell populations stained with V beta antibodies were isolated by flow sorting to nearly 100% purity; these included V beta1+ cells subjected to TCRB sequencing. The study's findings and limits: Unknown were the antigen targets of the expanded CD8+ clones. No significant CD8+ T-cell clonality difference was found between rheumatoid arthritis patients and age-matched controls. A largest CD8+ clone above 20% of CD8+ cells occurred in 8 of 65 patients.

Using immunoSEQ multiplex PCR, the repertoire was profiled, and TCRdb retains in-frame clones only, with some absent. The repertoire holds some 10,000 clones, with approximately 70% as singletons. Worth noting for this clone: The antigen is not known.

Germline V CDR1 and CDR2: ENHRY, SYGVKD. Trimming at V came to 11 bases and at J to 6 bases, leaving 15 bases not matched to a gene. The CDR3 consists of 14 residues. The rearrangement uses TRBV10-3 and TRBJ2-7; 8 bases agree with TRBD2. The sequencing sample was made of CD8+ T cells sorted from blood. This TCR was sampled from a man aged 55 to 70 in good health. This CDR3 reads CAATPGLEILEQYF. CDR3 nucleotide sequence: TGTGCCGCGACTCCGGGACTAGAAATCCTCGAGCAGTACTTC.